The clone carrying this T cell receptor beta chain was seen a handful of times. Study processing details: Scientists estimated how many nucleated cells there were by amplifying reference gene primers. Repertoires were generated with immunoSEQ multiplex PCR, while TCRdb's copy carries only in-frame clones and drops some. V, J and clone size reflect that table, while D and trimming were determined from the DNA. The table shows around 260,000 clones, with about 86% occurring only once. These data belong to a study of blood T cell repertoires in COVID-19. About the study: Material from acute and convalescent COVID-19 was sourced from the United States, Italy and Spain. Sample material is recorded as cDNA or gDNA derived from T cells, B-cell-depleted T cells, or PBMCs.

CDR3 length: 12 residues. From germline, CDR1 is SGHRS and CDR2 YFSETQ. V trimming: 5 bases; J trimming: 7 bases; junction bases outside the gene matches: 3. The sequence derives from a man aged 30 to 45 with active or convalescent COVID-19. Material: peripheral blood. V gene TRBV5-1 combines with J gene TRBJ1-1; TRBD1 agrees at 9 bases. CDR3 region: CASRGTGFEAFF. The CDR3 coding sequence is TGCGCCAGCAGGGGGACAGGGTTTGAAGCTTTCTTT.